The 21 T cell receptor beta chains below all came from one sample that was sequenced in a study of blood T cell repertoires in COVID-19. Assay: immunoSEQ multiplex PCR; the TCRdb copy retains only in-frame clones and omits some. This sample has about 300,000 clones, with about nine tenths found just once. Source material: PBMCs or T cells enriched from blood (not recorded which). These receptors were taken from a woman between 40 and 50 years old who had recovered from COVID-19.

The chain employs TRBV6-6 and TRBJ2-1; D is uncertain. The ends were cut back, 7 bases at V and 5 bases at J, with 15 bases in the middle. This CDR3 is built from 14 residues. Germline V gives CDR1 MNHNY, CDR2 SVGAGI (reference sequence). This CDR3 reads CASTPRPENNEQFF. The CDR3, as DNA: TGTGCCAGCACCCCACGGCCGGAGAACAATGAGCAGTTCTTC.

Concerning this clone itself: The junction and the germline gene differ at one end; a read error may be behind it. The genes are TRBV7-3 and TRBJ2-6, with 7 nucleotides matching TRBD1. Germline values: CDR1 SGHTA, CDR2 FQGTGA. This CDR3 is built from 17 residues. The DNA for the CDR3 is TGTGCCAGCAGCCGGACAGGTTCCAGCTCTGGGGCCAACATCCTGACTTTC. It yields the protein CASSRTGSSSGANILTF.

The rearrangement joins TRBV7-2 to TRBJ1-2; 8 bases match TRBD1. The V and J ends lost 4 bases and 14 bases, in that order; junction bases with no gene match: 12. The CDR3 is 13 residues long. Germline V CDR1 and CDR2: SGHTA, FQGNSA. In DNA form, the CDR3 reads TGTGCCAGCAGCTCCCGGGACAGGAGTACGTATACCTTC. It is translated as CASSSRDRSTYTF.

This sequence joins TRBV9 and TRBJ1-1; 9 bases match TRBD1. CDR3 size: 16 residues. The germline V gene encodes CDR1 SGDLS and CDR2 YYNGEE. Trimming took 4 bases from V and 4 from J; bases not matched to a gene: 11. The CDR3 region has the DNA TGTGCCAGCAGCCCCCGGACAGGGGCCTTAGGCACTGAAGCTTTCTTT. This codes for CASSPRTGALGTEAFF.

This chain joins TRBV11-2 and TRBJ1-3; 10 bases align to TRBD1. V lost 6 bases, J lost 5 bases, and 4 bases stayed unmatched. The germline V gene encodes CDR1 SGHAT and CDR2 FQNNGV. This CDR3 has 14 residues. CDR3 sequence: CASRGQGPRNTIYF. CDR3 DNA sequence: TGTGCCAGCAGGGGACAGGGGCCAAGAAACACCATATATTTT.

The chain is built from TRBV10-3 and TRBJ2-5, with D perhaps TRBD2 (6 bases). The CDR3 has 14 residues. Germline lookup yields CDR1 ENHRY and CDR2 SYGVKD. V lost 1 base, J lost 9 bases, and 15 bases lay in between. CDR3 bases: TGTGCCATCAGTGAGTTCGGGGGAGGAGACGCCCAGTACTTC. This gives the protein CAISEFGGGDAQYF.

The chain is built from TRBV6-5 and TRBJ2-1; D may be TRBD1 (6 bases). V lost 4 bases and J 6 bases, leaving 13 bases between the germline ends. Per germline, CDR1 MNHEY and CDR2 SVGAGI. The CDR3 spans 14 residues. This CDR3 reads CASSFRGKGNEQFF. In DNA form, the CDR3 reads TGTGCCAGCAGTTTCAGGGGTAAAGGCAATGAGCAGTTCTTC.

The chain joins TRBV7-9 to TRBJ2-5, with 9 bases fitting TRBD1. The V segment lost 4 bases and the J segment 4 bases; nucleotides outside the gene matches: 4. The germline gives CDR1 SEHNR, CDR2 FQNEAQ (reference sequence). This CDR3 is built from 14 residues. The CDR3 bases are TGTGCCAGCAGCTGGGGACAGGGTGGAGAGACCCAGTACTTC. Translating gives CASSWGQGGETQYF.

V and J are TRBV5-4 and TRBJ2-2; a possible D gene is TRBD2 (6 bases). Per germline, CDR1 SGHNT and CDR2 YYREEE (reference sequence). The length of the CDR3 is 15 residues. Trimming stripped 2 bases from V and 7 bases from J, with 15 bases between. The CDR3 reads CASSLGSNSGGELFF. CDR3 in DNA: TGTGCCAGCAGCTTAGGCTCGAATAGCGGCGGGGAGCTGTTTTTT.

The chain carries TRBV2 and TRBJ1-1; D gene uncertain. The germline V gene has CDR1 SNHLY and CDR2 FYNNEI. The CDR3 length is 14 residues. The V end was cut by 3 bases, the J end by 3 bases, with 11 bases between. The CDR3 nucleotides are TGTGCCAGCAGTGAGGTACGGTGGTACACTGAAGCTTTCTTT. It translates to CASSEVRWYTEAFF.

The sample holds one count of this clone. The rearrangement joins TRBV24-1 to TRBJ2-5, with 12 bases matching TRBD1. This CDR3 contains 17 residues. Per germline, CDR1 KGHDR and CDR2 SFDVKD. Unmatched junction bases numbered 11, after V lost 5 bases and J lost 5 bases. The CDR3 spells CATSGPAGTGGKETQYF. The CDR3 DNA reads TGTGCCACCAGTGGTCCTGCCGGGACAGGGGGCAAGGAGACCCAGTACTTC.

The chain combines TRBV7-2 with TRBJ1-1; 10 bases line up with TRBD1. CDR1 is SGHTA, CDR2 FQGNSA, per germline. The V segment lost 2 bases and the J segment 5 bases; nucleotides outside the gene matches: 14. The CDR3 has 18 residues. As DNA, the CDR3 is TGTGCCAGCAGCTTATCCAGGGGGACAGGGGCCGGGACGACTGAAGCTTTCTTT. Its protein is CASSLSRGTGAGTTEAFF.

V and J are TRBV5-1 and TRBJ2-2; 7 bases line up with TRBD2. Germline values: CDR1 SGHRS, CDR2 YFSETQ. The V and J ends lost 4 bases and 1 base, in that order; junction bases with no gene match: 1. The CDR3 extends over 14 amino acids. In DNA form, the CDR3 reads TGCGCCAGCAGCGCGGGGGAGAACACCGGGGAGCTGTTTTTT. It encodes CASSAGENTGELFF.

This clone appeared a single time. The chain couples TRBV15 to TRBJ2-1; 8 bases are a match to TRBD1. The germline V gene encodes CDR1 LNHNV and CDR2 YYDKDF (reference sequence). V gave up 3 bases and J gave up 2 bases; unmatched junction bases: 6. The CDR3 covers 16 residues. CDR3 in DNA: TGTGCCACCAGCAGGGGACAGGTGGGTGCCTACAATGAGCAGTTCTTC. Its protein product is CATSRGQVGAYNEQFF. Supplemented by reference TRBV15 and TRBJ2-1, the full variable domain reads DAMVIQNPRYQVTQFGKPVTLSCSQTLNHNVMYWYQQKSSQAPKLLFHYYDKDFNNEADTPDNFQSRRPNTSFCFLDIRSPGLGDTAMYLCATSRGQVGAYNEQFFGPGTRLTVL.

The chain links TRBV6-5 to TRBJ2-1; the match to TRBD2 covers 14 bases. The CDR3 is 15 residues long. CDR1 MNHEY and CDR2 SVGAGI come from the germline V gene. The V segment lost 4 bases and the J segment 12 bases; nucleotides outside the gene matches: 8. The CDR3 reads CASSSPGLAGEGQFF. The CDR3 DNA is TGTGCCAGCAGTTCCCCGGGACTAGCGGGGGAGGGGCAGTTCTTC.

The chain links TRBV7-2 to TRBJ1-2; no clear D. Germline values: CDR1 SGHTA, CDR2 FQGNSA. This CDR3 contains 14 residues. V was clipped by 2 bases and J by 3 bases, with 10 bases between them. The CDR3 is CASSLSYEDYGYTF. The CDR3 DNA reads TGTGCCAGCAGCTTATCCTACGAGGACTATGGCTACACCTTC.

The chain links TRBV7-3 to TRBJ2-1; the match to TRBD1 covers 7 bases. After removal of 5 bases from V and 4 bases from J, the junction contained 11 bases not matched to a gene. CDR1 and CDR2 (germline): SGHTA, FQGTGA. This CDR3 contains 16 residues. This CDR3 reads CASSEGPGQFYNEQFF. The CDR3 region has the DNA TGTGCCAGCAGCGAAGGCCCGGGACAGTTTTACAATGAGCAGTTCTTC.

V gene TRBV19 combines with J gene TRBJ1-3; D call uncertain. Germline CDR1 and CDR2: LNHDA and SQIVND (reference sequence). Between the trimmed V and J ends, which lost 6 bases and 0 bases, there was a span of 15 bases. The length of the CDR3 is 16 residues. Here the CDR3 reads CASRQRSGDSGNTIYF. CDR3 nucleotide sequence: TGTGCCAGTAGGCAGCGGTCTGGGGACTCTGGAAACACCATATATTTT.

Here the CDR3 reads CASKGRGSNHNEQFF. CDR3 in DNA: TGTGCCAGTAAGGGGAGGGGGAGTAACCACAATGAGCAGTTCTTC. The V and J genes are TRBV19 and TRBJ2-1, with D possibly TRBD2 on 7 matching bases. Per the germline V gene, CDR1 is LNHDA and CDR2 is SQIVND (reference sequence). This CDR3 contains 15 residues. Between the trimmed V and J ends, which lost 7 bases and 5 bases, there was a span of 18 bases. Complete variable domain (other parts from reference TRBV19 and TRBJ2-1): DGGITQSPKYLFRKEGQNVTLSCEQNLNHDAMYWYRQDPGQGLRLIYYSQIVNDFQKGDIAEGYSVSREKKESFPLTVTSAQKNPTAFYLCASKGRGSNHNEQFFGPGTRLTVL.

The chain combines TRBV2 with TRBJ1-5; 9 nucleotides match TRBD1. Germline V gives CDR1 SNHLY, CDR2 FYNNEI. With 6 bases clipped from V and 3 bases from J, the junction kept 3 bases outside the gene matches. The CDR3 sequence is 14 residues long. CDR3 nucleotides: TGTGCCAGCAGGTACAGGGGGCTCAATCAGCCCCAGCATTTT. Amino acid sequence: CASRYRGLNQPQHF.

V and J are TRBV5-4 and TRBJ2-6; maybe TRBD2 (5 bases). V gave up 3 bases and J gave up 4 bases, with 11 bases separating them. CDR3 length equals 15 residues. CDR1 and CDR2 from the germline V gene are SGHNT and YYREEE (reference sequence). This CDR3 reads CASSSPGLGANVLTF. The CDR3 coding sequence is TGTGCCAGCAGCTCCCCGGGGTTGGGGGCCAACGTCCTGACTTTC. Supplemented by reference TRBV5-4 and TRBJ2-6, the full variable domain reads ETGVTQSPTHLIKTRGQQVTLRCSSQSGHNTVSWYQQALGQGPQFIFQYYREEENGRGNFPPRFSGLQFPNYSSELNVNALELDDSALYLCASSSPGLGANVLTFGAGSRLTVL.